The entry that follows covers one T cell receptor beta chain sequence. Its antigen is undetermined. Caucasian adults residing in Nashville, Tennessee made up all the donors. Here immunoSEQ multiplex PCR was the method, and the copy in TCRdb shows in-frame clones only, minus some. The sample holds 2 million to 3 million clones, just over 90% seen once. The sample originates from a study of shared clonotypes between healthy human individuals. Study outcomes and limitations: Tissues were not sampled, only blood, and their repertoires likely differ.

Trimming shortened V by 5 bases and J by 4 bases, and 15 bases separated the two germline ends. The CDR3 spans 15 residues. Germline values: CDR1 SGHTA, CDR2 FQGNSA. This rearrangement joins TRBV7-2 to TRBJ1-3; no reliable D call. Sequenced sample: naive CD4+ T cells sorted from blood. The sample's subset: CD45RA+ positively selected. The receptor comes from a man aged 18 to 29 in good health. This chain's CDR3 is CASSMAGFRGNTIYF. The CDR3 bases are TGTGCCAGCAGCATGGCTGGGTTTCGGGGAAACACCATATATTTT.